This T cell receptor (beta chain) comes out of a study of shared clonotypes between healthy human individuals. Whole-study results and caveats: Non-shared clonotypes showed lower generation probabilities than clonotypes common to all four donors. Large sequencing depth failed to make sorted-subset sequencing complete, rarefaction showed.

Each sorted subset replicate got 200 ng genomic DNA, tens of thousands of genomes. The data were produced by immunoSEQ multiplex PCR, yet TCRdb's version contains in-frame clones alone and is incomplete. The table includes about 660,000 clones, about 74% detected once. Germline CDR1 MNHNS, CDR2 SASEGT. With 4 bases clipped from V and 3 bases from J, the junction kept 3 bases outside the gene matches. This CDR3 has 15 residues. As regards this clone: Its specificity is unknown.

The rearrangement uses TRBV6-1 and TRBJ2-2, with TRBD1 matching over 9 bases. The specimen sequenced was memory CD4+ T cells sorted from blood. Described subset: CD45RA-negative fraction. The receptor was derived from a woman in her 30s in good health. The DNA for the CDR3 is TGTGCCAGCAGTGTGACAGGGGGAGACACCGGGGAGCTGTTTTTT. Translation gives CASSVTGGDTGELFF.